These 10 T cell receptor beta chains originate from one sample sequenced in a study of T cell responses to AZD1222 COVID-19 vaccine. Generated by immunoSEQ multiplex PCR, the TCRdb table keeps only in-frame clones and is missing some. This repertoire shows tens of thousands of clones, under 95% found once; its top ten account for 5% to 6.5%. Sequenced here: peripheral blood, sampled on day 0 of AZD1222 vaccination. The receptors stem from an adult in good health.

This chain links TRBV4-2 with TRBJ2-1; 11 bases agree with TRBD2. The CDR3 totals 16 residues. Trimming at V came to 0 bases and at J to 7 bases, leaving 5 bases not matched to a gene. The germline V gene encodes CDR1 LGHNA and CDR2 YNFKEQ. In DNA, the CDR3 is TGTGCCAGCAGCCAAGAAGGCGCTAGCGGGAGGAATGAGCAGTTCTTC. Residues: CASSQEGASGRNEQFF.

The chain combines TRBV7-3 with TRBJ1-2, with TRBD1 matching over 7 bases. The V segment lost 3 bases and the J segment 6 bases; nucleotides outside the gene matches: 10. There are 15 residues in the CDR3. CDR1 SGHTA and CDR2 FQGTGA come from the germline V gene. CDR3 region: CASSFTGTDSDGYTF. The CDR3 DNA reads TGTGCCAGCAGCTTTACCGGGACAGACTCGGATGGCTACACCTTC. Full variable domain (rest looked up from reference TRBV7-3 and TRBJ1-2): GAGVSQTPSNKVTEKGKYVELRCDPISGHTALYWYRQSLGQGPEFLIYFQGTGAADDSGLPNDRFFAVRPEGSVSTLKIQRTERGDSAVYLCASSFTGTDSDGYTFGSGTRLTVV.

The V and J genes are TRBV15 and TRBJ2-1, with D possibly being TRBD2 (6 bases). The germline V and J ends were trimmed by 1 base and 0 bases, with 19 bases remaining between them. The CDR3 runs to 19 residues. From germline, CDR1 is LNHNV and CDR2 YYDKDF (reference sequence). This chain's CDR3 is CATSRGSGGATSSYNEQFF. The DNA for the CDR3 is TGTGCCACCAGCAGAGGTTCCGGCGGGGCCACAAGCTCCTACAATGAGCAGTTCTTC.

The V and J genes are TRBV9 and TRBJ1-4; 8 bases fit TRBD1. This CDR3 contains 14 residues. Germline-derived CDR1 and CDR2 are SGDLS and YYNGEE. V was clipped by 4 bases and J by 8 bases; unmatched bases: 7. CDR3 amino acids: CASSFQGAGEKLFF. DNA of the CDR3: TGTGCCAGCAGCTTTCAGGGGGCGGGAGAAAAACTGTTTTTT.

The chain joins TRBV15 to TRBJ2-7, with D tentatively TRBD1 or TRBD2 (6 bases each). The germline V gene encodes CDR1 LNHNV and CDR2 YYDKDF (reference sequence). The CDR3 extends over 14 amino acids. With 3 bases removed from V and 4 bases from J, the gap between germline ends came to 13 bases. CDR3 protein: CATSRIRGGYEQYF. DNA of the CDR3: TGTGCCACCAGCAGGATTCGAGGGGGGTACGAGCAGTACTTC.

The V call is TRBV30, the J call TRBJ1-6; 7 bases line up with TRBD1. Trimming took 7 bases from V and 0 from J; bases not matched to a gene: 6. Per germline, CDR1 GTSNPN and CDR2 SVGIG (reference sequence). This CDR3 comprises 15 residues. CDR3 sequence (DNA): TGTGCCTCGGGACAGACTAGCTCCTATAATTCACCCCTCCACTTT. This encodes CASGQTSSYNSPLHF.

The chain joins TRBV28 to TRBJ1-5; tentatively, D is TRBD1 (5 bases). V was trimmed by 6 bases and J by 2 bases, leaving 14 bases between them. Looked up from germline, CDR1 is MDHEN and CDR2 is SYDVKM. This CDR3 comprises 15 residues. In nucleotides, the CDR3 is TGTGCCAGCAGCACAACTCAGGGAGGCAATCAGCCCCAGCATTTT. Translating it yields CASSTTQGGNQPQHF.

The V gene is TRBV5-1, the J gene TRBJ2-7; D might be TRBD1 (6 bases). Per the germline V gene, CDR1 is SGHRS and CDR2 is YFSETQ. The CDR3 length is 15 residues. Trimming took off 0 bases at V and 3 bases at J, with 13 bases between the two ends. In nucleotides, the CDR3 is TGCGCCAGCAGCTTGGGTCTGAACAGGGTCTACGAGCAGTACTTC. It codes for CASSLGLNRVYEQYF.

The chain uses TRBV30 and TRBJ1-5; D is uncertain. The germline V gene has CDR1 GTSNPN and CDR2 SVGIG (reference sequence). V lost 1 base, J lost 1 base, and 8 bases lay in between. This CDR3 region has 14 residues. CDR3 amino acids: CAWSALESNQPQHF. The CDR3 DNA reads TGTGCCTGGAGTGCCTTGGAGAGCAATCAGCCCCAGCATTTT.

V gene TRBV5-4 combines with J gene TRBJ2-7; D call uncertain. The CDR3 loop spans 11 amino acids. Germline lookup yields CDR1 SGHNT and CDR2 YYREEE (reference sequence). Trimming left V 0 bases short and J 3 bases short, with 1 base between. CDR3 sequence reads: CASSLGYEQYF. As DNA, the CDR3 is TGTGCCAGCAGCTTGGGCTACGAGCAGTACTTC.